This TCR beta chain was recovered during a study of T cells in Graves' hyperthyroidism and ophthalmopathy. Looking at the study overall: Peripheral blood was obtained at initial diagnosis, preceding any treatment. Study observations and caveats: In blood, most of the thyroid clonotypes expanded above 0.001 were also present.

The CDR3 spans 13 residues. Germline CDR1 and CDR2: MNHEY and SMNVEV (reference sequence). V lost 2 bases and J 1 base, leaving 2 bases between the germline ends. This clonotype was picked up many times. Its antigen is currently unknown. TCR beta CDR3 regions were amplified from RNA transcripts. When the TCR CDR3 underwent first-round RT-PCR, the HTBI primer set was used. TCRdb analysed the multiplex PCR reads with MiXCR anew, one entry per CDR3 protein. The sample shows more than 500,000 distinct CDR3 sequences, roughly 14% of them seen only once. Patients with ophthalmopathy all had a Clinical Activity Score of at least 3, a NOSPECS grade of at least 4 and duration under 3 months. PBMCs were collected from an approximately 10 ml volume of fresh peripheral blood.

Sequencing used blood. The chain uses TRBV27 and TRBJ2-2; D uncertain. The receptor was isolated from a woman aged 40 to 50 with Graves' ophthalmopathy. The CDR3 DNA follows: TGTGCCAGCAGTTTAAAGAACACCGGGGAGCTGTTTTTT. It is translated as CASSLKNTGELFF.